This TCR beta chain was sequenced for a study of T cells after yellow fever vaccination (dated by TCRdb to the late 2010s). Turning to the overall study: Libraries from fractions with low cell numbers were prepared with the SMART-Seq v4 Ultra Low Input RNA kit. To track T-cell clones before and after primary and booster YFV17D yellow fever vaccination, bulk TCR alpha and beta repertoires were sequenced longitudinally. Two healthy male donors made up the cohort, one aged 18 to 29 years and the other aged 30 to 40 years. Blood was collected at multiple timepoints before and after primary and secondary immunization, and bulk PBMC replicates and cell subsets were isolated. Points the paper makes about the study in general: A small fraction of clonotypes showed up in both the CD4 and CD8 compartments, probably as a result of convergent recombination. FACS-sorted repertoires could contain abundant contaminating clonotypes from the bulk population, so computational filtering was required. Most clones expanded after primary vaccination (about 95% of CD4 and 70% to 90% of CD8) were re-detected after the booster, suggesting that broad memory maintenance occurred. Compared with the primary T-cell response, the secondary T-cell response was weaker but faster, peaking on day 5 rather than day 15. Because only two donors were included in the study, the extent to which the findings can be generalized is limited.

TCR cDNA was synthesized by 5'RACE template switching, which introduced a universal primer site and unique molecular identifiers. Priming for cDNA synthesis came from both the TCR alpha and TCR beta constant segments. Library amplification used two PCR steps, and the second PCR step added sample barcodes and sequencing adapters. Sequencing of the libraries was done on either Illumina HiSeq 2500 (2x100 bp) or NovaSeq (2x150 bp). Under the source paper's analysis protocol: Demultiplexing of reads and collapsing into UMI consensus sequences were performed with MIGEC, and V(D)J alignment was carried out with MiXCR. Clonotypes responding to the vaccine were identified with edgeR on replicate PBMC samples, with the criteria of FDR below 0.01 and a log2 fold change above 5 up to day 15. CD4 or CD8 identity was assigned to each bulk clonotype according to whether the clonotype was present at higher abundance in the sequenced CD4 repertoire or the sequenced CD8 repertoire. The public reads were reanalyzed by TCRdb: fastp trimming at Q25, MiXCR alignment, in-frame beta chains only. Duplicate CDR3 protein sequences are folded into a single record with the most common DNA and genes. TCRdb, not the authors, supplied the V and J calls. This sample comprises roughly 500,000 distinct CDR3 sequences, 15% to 20% of them detected only once. Around an eighth of the sample comes from the top ten.

V loses 5 bases at its end and J loses 2 bases; junction bases beyond the gene matches: 7. Measured from the cysteine to the phenylalanine, the CDR3 is 15 residues long. Only the CDR3 part of the read is kept: 45 bases, read in frame from the first base. Taken from the germline V gene, the CDR1 and CDR2 loops are MDHEN and SYDVKM. As concerns this clonotype: Its antigen remains undetermined. No quality values exist for individual bases; no much larger clone is one base distant.

Read against the paper, the sample's treatment or condition label means: live attenuated yellow fever vaccine strain. At each blood-draw timepoint, two biological replicates of bulk PBMCs were collected. A standard Ficoll-Paque protocol was used to isolate PBMCs from peripheral blood. RNA was extracted with TriZol from bulk PBMCs, CD4 and CD8 fractions, and dextramer-positive and dextramer-negative fractions. Here the sequenced sample was PBMCs, taken 15 days after the yellow fever booster vaccination. The TCR was taken from a man younger than 40 who received the YFV17D yellow fever vaccine. Recombination linked TRBV28 to TRBJ2-7; TRBD1 aligns with 9 central bases. DNA sequence: TGTGCCAGCAGTCCGAGACAGGGGGAACCCTACGAGCAGTACTTC. It translates to CASSPRQGEPYEQYF.